The sequence of this T cell receptor (beta chain) was determined in a study of control samples from healthy donors and cancer patients. Clones were read by immunoSEQ multiplex PCR, and TCRdb kept only the in-frame ones, dropping some. The table shows about 24,000 clones, with roughly four fifths occurring only once. CDR1 and CDR2 (germline): SGDLS, YYNGEE. V was clipped by 2 bases and J by 6 bases, with 14 bases between them. The CDR3 covers 14 residues. The chain is built from TRBV9 and TRBJ1-2, with no clear D. Source material: PBMCs. The clonotype was recovered from a man in his sixties with head and neck cancer. CDR3 nucleotides: TGTGCCAGCAGCGTTCCGGGCCGCCAGGATGGCTACACCTTC. Its translation: CASSVPGRQDGYTF. Supplemented by reference TRBV9 and TRBJ1-2, the full variable domain reads DSGVTQTPKHLITATGQRVTLRCSPRSGDLSVYWYQQSLDQGLQFLIQYYNGEERAKGNILERFSAQQFPDLHSELNLSSLELGDSALYFCASSVPGRQDGYTFGSGTRLTVV.